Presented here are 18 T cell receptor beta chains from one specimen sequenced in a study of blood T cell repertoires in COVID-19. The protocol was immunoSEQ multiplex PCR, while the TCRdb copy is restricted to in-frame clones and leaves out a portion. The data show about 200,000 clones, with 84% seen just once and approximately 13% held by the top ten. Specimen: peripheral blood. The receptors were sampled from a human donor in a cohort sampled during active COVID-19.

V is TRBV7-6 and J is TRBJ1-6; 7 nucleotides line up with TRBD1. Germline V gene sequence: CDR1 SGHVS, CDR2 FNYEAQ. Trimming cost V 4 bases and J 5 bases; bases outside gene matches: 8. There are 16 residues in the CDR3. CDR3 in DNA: TGTGCCAGCAGCTCGACAGGGTCTCTCCATAATTCACCCCTCCACTTT. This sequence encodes CASSSTGSLHNSPLHF. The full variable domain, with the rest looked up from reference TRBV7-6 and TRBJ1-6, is GAGVSQSPRYKVTKRGQDVALRCDPISGHVSLYWYRQALGQGPEFLTYFNYEAQQDKSGLPNDRFSAERPEGSISTLTIQRTEQRDSAMYRCASSSTGSLHNSPLHFGNGTRLTVT.

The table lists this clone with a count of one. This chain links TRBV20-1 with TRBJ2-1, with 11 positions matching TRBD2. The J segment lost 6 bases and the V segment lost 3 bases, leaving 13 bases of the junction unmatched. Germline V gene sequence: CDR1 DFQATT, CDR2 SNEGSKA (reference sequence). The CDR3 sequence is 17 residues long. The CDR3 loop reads CSASLGGLAGGGNEQFF. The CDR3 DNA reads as TGCAGTGCTAGTTTAGGTGGGCTAGCGGGGGGCGGCAATGAGCAGTTCTTC.

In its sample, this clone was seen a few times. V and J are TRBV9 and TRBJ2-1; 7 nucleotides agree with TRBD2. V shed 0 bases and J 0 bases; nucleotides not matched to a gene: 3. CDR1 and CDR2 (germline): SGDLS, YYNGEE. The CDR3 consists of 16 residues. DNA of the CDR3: TGTGCCAGCAGCGTAGGGGGCGGGAGCTCCTACAATGAGCAGTTCTTC. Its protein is CASSVGGGSSYNEQFF.

The CDR3 sequence: CASSPRSGAPYNEQFF. CDR3 DNA: TGTGCCAGCAGTCCCCGTAGCGGGGCCCCCTACAATGAGCAGTTCTTC. This chain connects TRBV28 to TRBJ2-1; 8 nucleotides line up with TRBD2. Per the germline V gene, CDR1 is MDHEN and CDR2 is SYDVKM. CDR3 length: 16 amino acids. The V gene end was trimmed by 5 bases and the J gene end by 2 bases; junction bases not matched to a gene: 8.

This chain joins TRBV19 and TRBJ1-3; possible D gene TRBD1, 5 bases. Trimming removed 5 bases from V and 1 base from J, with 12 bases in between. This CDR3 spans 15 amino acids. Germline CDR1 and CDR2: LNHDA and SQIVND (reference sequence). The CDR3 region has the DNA TGTGCCAGTAGTGTTTCAGGACAATCTGGAAACACCATATATTTT. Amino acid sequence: CASSVSGQSGNTIYF.

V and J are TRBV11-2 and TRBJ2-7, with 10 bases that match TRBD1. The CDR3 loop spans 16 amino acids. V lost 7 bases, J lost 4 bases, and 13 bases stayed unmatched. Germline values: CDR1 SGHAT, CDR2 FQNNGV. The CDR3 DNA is TGTGCCAGCACGACCTACCAAGACAGGGGGCTATACGAGCAGTACTTC. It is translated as CASTTYQDRGLYEQYF.

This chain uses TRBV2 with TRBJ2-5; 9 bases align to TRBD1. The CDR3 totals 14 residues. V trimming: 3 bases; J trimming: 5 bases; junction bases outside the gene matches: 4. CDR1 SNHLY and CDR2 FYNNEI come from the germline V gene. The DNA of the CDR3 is TGTGCCAGCAGTGAGGACAGGGGATCCGAGACCCAGTACTTC. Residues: CASSEDRGSETQYF.

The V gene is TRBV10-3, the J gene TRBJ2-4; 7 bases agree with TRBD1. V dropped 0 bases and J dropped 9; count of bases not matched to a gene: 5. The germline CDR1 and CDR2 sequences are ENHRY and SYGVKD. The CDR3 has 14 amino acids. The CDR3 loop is CAISESTSGGIQYF. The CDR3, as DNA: TGTGCCATCAGTGAGTCGACGTCAGGGGGCATTCAGTACTTC.

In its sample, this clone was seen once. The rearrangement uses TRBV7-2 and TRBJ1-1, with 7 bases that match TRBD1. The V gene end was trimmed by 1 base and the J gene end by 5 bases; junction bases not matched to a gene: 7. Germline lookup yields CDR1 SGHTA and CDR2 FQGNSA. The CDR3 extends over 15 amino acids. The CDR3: CASSLVGGSTTEAFF. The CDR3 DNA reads TGTGCCAGCAGCTTAGTAGGGGGCTCAACGACTGAAGCTTTCTTT.

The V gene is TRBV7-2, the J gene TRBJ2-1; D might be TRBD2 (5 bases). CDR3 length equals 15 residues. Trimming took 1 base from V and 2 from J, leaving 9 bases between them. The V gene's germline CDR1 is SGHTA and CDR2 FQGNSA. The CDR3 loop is CASSLVSEAYNEQFF. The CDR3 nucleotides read TGTGCCAGCAGCTTAGTATCGGAGGCCTACAATGAGCAGTTCTTC.

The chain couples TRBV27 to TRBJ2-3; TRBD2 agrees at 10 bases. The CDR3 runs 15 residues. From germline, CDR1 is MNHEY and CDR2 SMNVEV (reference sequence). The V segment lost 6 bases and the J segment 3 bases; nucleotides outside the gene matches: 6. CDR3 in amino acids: CASRVLAGVTDTQYF. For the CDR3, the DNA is TGTGCCAGCAGGGTCCTAGCGGGAGTAACAGATACGCAGTATTTT.

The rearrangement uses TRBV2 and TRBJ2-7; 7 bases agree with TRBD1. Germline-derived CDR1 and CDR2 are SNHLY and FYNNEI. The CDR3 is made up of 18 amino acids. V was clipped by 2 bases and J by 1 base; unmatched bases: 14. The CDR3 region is CASSENVRDRVKSYEQYF. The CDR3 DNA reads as TGTGCCAGCAGTGAAAATGTCCGGGACAGAGTTAAATCCTACGAGCAGTACTTC.

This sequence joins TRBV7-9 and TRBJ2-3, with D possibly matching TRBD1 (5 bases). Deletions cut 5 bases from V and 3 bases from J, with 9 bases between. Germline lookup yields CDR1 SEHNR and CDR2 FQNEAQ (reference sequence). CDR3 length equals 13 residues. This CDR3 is CASSQPGTDTQYF. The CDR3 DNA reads TGTGCCAGCAGCCAACCAGGGACAGATACGCAGTATTTT.

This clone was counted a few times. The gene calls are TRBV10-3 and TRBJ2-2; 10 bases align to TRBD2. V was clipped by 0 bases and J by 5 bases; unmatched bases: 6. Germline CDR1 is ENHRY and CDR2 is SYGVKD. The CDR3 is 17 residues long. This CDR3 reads CAISESGSGRRTGELFF. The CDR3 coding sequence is TGTGCCATCAGTGAGTCCGGTAGCGGGAGGCGAACCGGGGAGCTGTTTTTT.

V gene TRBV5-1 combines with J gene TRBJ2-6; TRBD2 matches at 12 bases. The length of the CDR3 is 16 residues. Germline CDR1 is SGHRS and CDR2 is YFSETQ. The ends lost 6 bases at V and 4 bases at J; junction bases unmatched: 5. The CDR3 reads CASTASGRAGANVLTF. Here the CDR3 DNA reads TGCGCCAGCACGGCTAGCGGGAGGGCCGGGGCCAACGTCCTGACTTTC.

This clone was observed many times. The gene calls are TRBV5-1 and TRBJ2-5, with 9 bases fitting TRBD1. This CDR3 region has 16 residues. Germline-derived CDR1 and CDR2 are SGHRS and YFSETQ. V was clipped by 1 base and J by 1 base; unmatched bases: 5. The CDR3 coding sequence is TGCGCCAGCAGCTTGCAGGGACAGGGACTCCAAGAGACCCAGTACTTC. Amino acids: CASSLQGQGLQETQYF. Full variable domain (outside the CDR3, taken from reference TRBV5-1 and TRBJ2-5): KAGVTQTPRYLIKTRGQQVTLSCSPISGHRSVSWYQQTPGQGLQFLFEYFSETQRNKGNFPGRFSGRQFSNSRSEMNVSTLELGDSALYLCASSLQGQGLQETQYFGPGTRLLVL.

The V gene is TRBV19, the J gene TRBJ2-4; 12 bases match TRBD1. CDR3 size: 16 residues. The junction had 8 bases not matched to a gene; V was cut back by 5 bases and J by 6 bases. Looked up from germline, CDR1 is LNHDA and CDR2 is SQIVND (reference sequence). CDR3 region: CASSPRGQGARNIQYF. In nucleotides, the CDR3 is TGTGCCAGTAGTCCCCGGGGACAGGGGGCGAGAAACATTCAGTACTTC.

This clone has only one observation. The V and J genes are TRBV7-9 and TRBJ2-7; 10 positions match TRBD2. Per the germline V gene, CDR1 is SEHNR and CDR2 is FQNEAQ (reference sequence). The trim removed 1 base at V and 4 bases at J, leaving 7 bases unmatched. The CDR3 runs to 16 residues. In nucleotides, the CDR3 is TGTGCCAGCAGCTTAGTCGGAGCGGGAGGGCCATACGAGCAGTACTTC. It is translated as CASSLVGAGGPYEQYF. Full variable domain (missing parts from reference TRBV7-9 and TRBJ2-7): DTGVSQNPRHKITKRGQNVTFRCDPISEHNRLYWYRQTLGQGPEFLTYFQNEAQLEKSRLLSDRFSAERPKGSFSTLEIQRTEQGDSAMYLCASSLVGAGGPYEQYFGPGTRLTVT.